This TCR beta chain was sequenced in a study of blood T cell repertoires in COVID-19. Participants came from 24 US areas, aged about 18 to 100 years. Which cohort a participant joined came from the clinical history participants gave. TCRdb's copy holds only in-frame clones and misses some; the assay was immunoSEQ multiplex PCR. The profile shows about 430,000 clones, roughly 88% of them singletons. V was cut by 7 bases and J by 5 bases, with 20 bases left in between. The CDR3 is 14 amino acids. Germline V CDR1 and CDR2: SQVTM, ANQGSEA. The chain recombines TRBV29-1 with TRBJ1-2; weak D call: TRBD1 (5 bases). This clonotype was sampled from a woman in her 30s with acute COVID-19. The sequencing sample was made of PBMCs or T cells enriched from blood (not recorded which). CDR3 sequence reads: CSGGNTQGRYGYTF. The CDR3 nucleotides read TGCAGCGGCGGAAACACTCAGGGAAGATATGGCTACACCTTC.